The 8 T cell receptor beta chains reported below all come from one sample, sequenced in a study of T cells in Graves' hyperthyroidism and ophthalmopathy. Authors of the study amplified TCR beta CDR3 regions from RNA transcripts. HTBI primers were employed in a first-round RT-PCR of the TCR CDR3. TCRdb independently ran MiXCR on the multiplex PCR reads; one entry per CDR3 protein. The sample includes fewer than 500,000 distinct CDR3 sequences, roughly 15% seen only once; the top ten take around a fifth. The sequencing input was blood. The receptors derive from a woman under 40 with Graves' ophthalmopathy.

This clonotype was seen only a few times. This chain uses TRBV7-9 with TRBJ1-5; D unresolved. The ends were cut back, 4 bases at V and 3 bases at J, with 7 bases in the middle. CDR3 length equals 13 residues. Per the germline V gene, CDR1 is SEHNR and CDR2 is FQNEAQ (reference sequence). CDR3 residues: CASSSQINQPQHF. The CDR3 bases are TGTGCCAGCAGCTCGCAGATCAATCAGCCCCAGCATTTT.

There are many counts of this clonotype. J is TRBJ1-1 and V is TRBV20-1, with no clear D. Between the trimmed V and J ends, which lost 1 base and 1 base, there was a span of 19 bases. The V gene's germline CDR1 is DFQATT and CDR2 SNEGSKA (reference sequence). The CDR3 covers 17 residues. The DNA of the CDR3 is TGCAGTGCTAGAGTACCCCCCACCGGTCTTCAGAACACTGAAGCTTTCTTT. It translates to CSARVPPTGLQNTEAFF.

This clonotype was picked up many times. V usage is TRBV3-1 and J usage is TRBJ2-7; perhaps TRBD1 as D (5 bases). Trimming pared 4 bases from V and 3 bases from J, leaving 10 bases between. Germline V CDR1 and CDR2: LGHDT, YNNKEL (reference sequence). The CDR3 is 13 residues long. The CDR3 region has the DNA TGTGCCAGCAGCCGCGGACACCGCTACGAGCAGTACTTC. This codes for CASSRGHRYEQYF.

The genes are TRBV20-1 and TRBJ1-5; the match to TRBD1 covers 11 bases. The CDR3 has 14 amino acids. Germline CDR1 is DFQATT and CDR2 is SNEGSKA (reference sequence). V lost 7 bases, J lost 7 bases, and 9 bases stayed unmatched. This chain's CDR3 is CSVKPGTGGQPQHF. The CDR3 DNA follows: TGCAGTGTTAAACCCGGGACAGGGGGGCAGCCCCAGCATTTT.

The J gene is TRBJ2-3, the V gene TRBV11-2; 9 bases are a match to TRBD2. Germline V gene lookup returns CDR1 SGHAT and CDR2 FQNNGV. V lost 3 bases and J lost 3; bases outside the gene matches: 7. This CDR3 region has 16 residues. CDR3 amino acids: CASSFIAGARTDTQYF. The DNA of the CDR3 is TGTGCCAGCAGCTTTATAGCGGGGGCCCGGACAGATACGCAGTATTTT. Based on the CDR3 plus reference TRBV11-2 and TRBJ2-3, the full variable domain is EAGVAQSPRYKIIEKRQSVAFWCNPISGHATLYWYQQILGQGPKLLIQFQNNGVVDDSQLPKDRFSAERLKGVDSTLKIQPAKLEDSAVYLCASSFIAGARTDTQYFGPGTRLTVL.

This clonotype appeared many times. The V call is TRBV5-5, the J call TRBJ1-2; D possibly corresponds to TRBD1 (6 bases). V was shortened by 4 bases and J by 3 bases, with 19 bases between the two germline ends. The CDR3 loop spans 16 amino acids. CDR1 is SGHKS, CDR2 YYEKEE, per germline (reference sequence). CDR3 DNA sequence: TGTGCCAGCAGCAACGGACAGCCCGTCGAAGACTATGGCTACACCTTC. The encoded protein is CASSNGQPVEDYGYTF.

CDR3: CASSQPTSGGLNEQFF. CDR3 nucleotides: TGCGCCAGCAGCCAACCCACTAGCGGGGGCCTTAATGAGCAGTTCTTC. This chain joins TRBV4-1 and TRBJ2-1, with 11 bases that match TRBD2. Germline CDR1 is MGHRA and CDR2 is YSYEKL. The CDR3 has 16 amino acids. V lost 2 bases and J lost 7; bases outside the gene matches: 7.

With regard to this clonotype: At one end the junction does not follow the germline gene, possibly because of a read error. The V call is TRBV4-2, the J call TRBJ2-7; 10 nucleotides align to TRBD1. The CDR3 is 18 amino acids. Germline CDR1 and CDR2: LGHNA and YNFKEQ. The CDR3 DNA reads as TGTACCAGCAGCCAAGGGGGACAGGGGCGGCCGAGCTCCTACGAGCAGTACTTC. The encoded protein is CTSSQGGQGRPSSYEQYF.